The next 28 T cell receptor beta chains were all read from a single sample in a study of blood T cell repertoires in COVID-19. Repertoires were generated with immunoSEQ multiplex PCR, while TCRdb's copy carries only in-frame clones and drops some. The sample holds about 110,000 clones, around 66% seen once. The sequenced sample was peripheral blood. These receptors all stem from a man at least 80 years old with acute or convalescent COVID-19.

CDR3 bases: TGTGCCAGCAGTTATGGCCCTCTCACAGATACGCAGTATTTT. Amino acid sequence: CASSYGPLTDTQYF. This sequence joins TRBV6-5 and TRBJ2-3; D is undetermined. V lost 3 bases, J lost 2 bases, and 9 bases lay in between. CDR1 is MNHEY, CDR2 SVGAGI, per germline. The CDR3 is 14 residues long.

This clone occurred many times. This sequence joins TRBV9 and TRBJ1-2, with 8 bases matching TRBD1. The germline CDR1 and CDR2 sequences are SGDLS and YYNGEE. V trimming: 4 bases; J trimming: 4 bases; junction bases outside the gene matches: 6. The CDR3 runs to 14 residues. CDR3 nucleotide sequence: TGTGCCAGCAGCCCTCCGGACAGGGCCTATGGCTACACCTTC. Amino acid sequence: CASSPPDRAYGYTF. The full variable domain, rest sourced from reference TRBV9 and TRBJ1-2, is DSGVTQTPKHLITATGQRVTLRCSPRSGDLSVYWYQQSLDQGLQFLIQYYNGEERAKGNILERFSAQQFPDLHSELNLSSLELGDSALYFCASSPPDRAYGYTFGSGTRLTVV.

This clone appeared a few times. V and J are TRBV20-1 and TRBJ2-2; D is unclear. The CDR3 covers 11 residues. Per the germline V gene, CDR1 is DFQATT and CDR2 is SNEGSKA (reference sequence). The V and J ends lost 5 bases and 10 bases respectively, with 11 bases between them. The CDR3 protein is CSAPTGEELFF. CDR3 sequence (DNA): TGCAGTGCTCCAACGGGTGAGGAGCTGTTTTTT.

This chain connects TRBV6-6 to TRBJ2-1, with D tentatively TRBD1 (6 bases). Trimming pared 11 bases from V and 5 bases from J, leaving 16 bases between. Germline V gene sequence: CDR1 MNHNY, CDR2 SVGAGI (reference sequence). There are 13 residues in the CDR3. The CDR3 DNA reads TGTGCCGGTGCTCGGGACACCAACAATGAGCAGTTCTTC. It codes for CAGARDTNNEQFF.

The V gene is TRBV18, the J gene TRBJ1-5; D remains unclear. Between the trimmed V and J ends, which lost 2 bases and 1 base, there was a span of 6 bases. Per germline, CDR1 KGHSH and CDR2 LQKENI. The CDR3 loop spans 14 amino acids. The CDR3 reads CASSPGHSNQPQHF. The CDR3 region has the DNA TGTGCCAGCTCACCAGGGCACAGCAATCAGCCCCAGCATTTT.

This rearrangement joins TRBV2 to TRBJ1-5; TRBD1 is a possible D gene (6 bases). The CDR3 is 13 amino acids. V was clipped by 9 bases and J by 0 bases, with 9 bases between them. CDR1 and CDR2 (germline): SNHLY, FYNNEI. The CDR3 spells CASTGFSNQPQHF. CDR3 DNA: TGTGCCAGTACAGGGTTTAGCAATCAGCCCCAGCATTTT.

This clone showed up just a few times. Different DNA sequences within this sample yield the same CDR3. V gene TRBV18 combines with J gene TRBJ1-1; 7 bases align to TRBD1. V shed 5 bases and J 1 base; nucleotides not matched to a gene: 1. The CDR3 runs 13 residues. Germline assignment: CDR1 KGHSH and CDR2 LQKENI. The CDR3 reads CASSGDRNTEAFF. The CDR3 DNA reads as TGTGCCAGCTCAGGGGACAGGAACACTGAAGCTTTCTTT.

The chain carries TRBV19 and TRBJ1-5, with D tentatively TRBD1 (6 bases). V was cut by 8 bases and J by 5 bases, with 16 bases left in between. The CDR3 consists of 14 residues. CDR1 and CDR2 from the germline V gene are LNHDA and SQIVND (reference sequence). CDR3 protein: CASAPPGVDQPQHF. The CDR3 DNA reads TGTGCCAGTGCACCCCCAGGGGTAGATCAGCCCCAGCATTTT. Filled out from reference TRBV19 and TRBJ1-5, the complete variable domain reads DGGITQSPKYLFRKEGQNVTLSCEQNLNHDAMYWYRQDPGQGLRLIYYSQIVNDFQKGDIAEGYSVSREKKESFPLTVTSAQKNPTAFYLCASAPPGVDQPQHFGDGTRLSIL.

V gene TRBV7-8 combines with J gene TRBJ2-7; 7 bases agree with TRBD2. Germline trimming cut 5 bases from V and 7 bases from J; bases unmatched to any gene: 5. Germline CDR1 reads SGHVS; CDR2 reads FQNEAQ. The CDR3 spans 12 residues. CDR3 loop: CASSQLAVEQYF. CDR3 in DNA: TGTGCCAGCAGCCAGCTAGCGGTGGAGCAGTACTTC.

The chain is built from TRBV28 and TRBJ2-7; D is possibly TRBD1 (6 bases). The CDR3 consists of 13 residues. Trimming shortened V by 8 bases and J by 3 bases, and 14 bases separated the two germline ends. Germline CDR1 MDHEN, CDR2 SYDVKM. The CDR3 reads CASGPGDRYEQYF. CDR3 nucleotide sequence: TGTGCCAGCGGTCCAGGGGACCGCTACGAGCAGTACTTC.

This clone was picked up a small number of times. The chain combines TRBV7-7 with TRBJ2-5; tentative D call: TRBD2 (5 bases). Germline CDR1 reads SSHAT; CDR2 reads FNYEAQ (reference sequence). Deletions cut 1 base from V and 6 bases from J, with 15 bases between. This CDR3 spans 15 amino acids. This CDR3 reads CASSLGSEAVQTQYF. In nucleotides, the CDR3 is TGTGCCAGCAGCTTAGGGTCAGAAGCGGTCCAGACCCAGTACTTC.

The chain's CDR3 is CAISEGRTNYGYTF. CDR3 nucleotides: TGTGCCATCAGTGAGGGCAGAACTAACTATGGCTACACCTTC. This chain uses TRBV10-3 with TRBJ1-2; the D is unclear. CDR3 length equals 14 residues. V was clipped by 2 bases and J by 0 bases, with 7 bases between them. Germline CDR1 is ENHRY and CDR2 is SYGVKD.

The rearrangement links TRBV6-5 to TRBJ2-1; TRBD1 is a possible D gene (5 bases). The V end lost 7 bases, the J end lost 8 bases, and 15 bases lay between the germline ends. Germline V gene data show CDR1 as MNHEY and CDR2 as SVGAGI. The CDR3 extends over 13 amino acids. The CDR3: CASTDPLGDEQFF. As DNA, the CDR3 is TGTGCCAGCACCGATCCGCTAGGGGATGAGCAGTTCTTC.

The chain links TRBV14 to TRBJ1-4, with D unclear. V was shortened by 2 bases and J by 14 bases, with 21 bases between the two germline ends. The germline V gene encodes CDR1 SGHDN and CDR2 FVKESK. The CDR3 runs to 15 residues. The DNA for the CDR3 is TGTGCCAGCAGCCAATCCGAAAAGGGAGCCTTTCGGCTGTTTTTT. This translates into CASSQSEKGAFRLFF.

The chain carries TRBV9 and TRBJ2-1; TRBD2 aligns across 7 bases. The trim removed 6 bases at V and 0 bases at J, leaving 3 bases unmatched. This CDR3 is 14 amino acids long. CDR1 and CDR2 from the germline V gene are SGDLS and YYNGEE. CDR3 coding DNA: TGTGCCAGCAACGGCGGGAGCTCCTACAATGAGCAGTTCTTC. It translates to CASNGGSSYNEQFF.

V and J are TRBV7-2 and TRBJ1-1; 7 bases fit TRBD1. The V segment lost 5 bases and the J segment 5 bases; nucleotides outside the gene matches: 8. CDR1 and CDR2 (germline): SGHTA, FQGNSA. The CDR3 is made up of 14 amino acids. Written as DNA, the CDR3 is TGTGCCAGCAGCCGGACAGGCAGAAGGACTGAAGCTTTCTTT. Residues: CASSRTGRRTEAFF.

In this sample, this clone turned up many times. The chain employs TRBV15 and TRBJ2-7; 11 bases agree with TRBD2. The CDR3 loop spans 16 amino acids. Unmatched junction bases numbered 3, after V lost 1 base and J lost 1 base. Germline V gene lookup returns CDR1 LNHNV and CDR2 YYDKDF (reference sequence). The CDR3 nucleotides are TGTGCCACCAGCAGAGGACTAGCGGGAAATTCCTACGAGCAGTACTTC. This translates into CATSRGLAGNSYEQYF.

V gene TRBV6-5 combines with J gene TRBJ1-1; a possible D gene is TRBD1 (5 bases). The CDR3 runs to 12 residues. Trimming removed 7 bases at V and 4 bases at J, with 10 bases between. The germline gives CDR1 MNHEY, CDR2 SVGAGI. This CDR3 reads CASIRGGTEAFF. The CDR3 bases are TGTGCCAGCATTCGGGGGGGCACTGAAGCTTTCTTT.

This rearrangement joins TRBV28 to TRBJ2-7; weak D call: TRBD2 (6 bases). Germline V gene sequence: CDR1 MDHEN, CDR2 SYDVKM. V was cut by 5 bases and J by 2 bases, with 13 bases left in between. The CDR3 consists of 14 residues. The CDR3 protein is CASSTKRVTYEQYF. CDR3 coding DNA: TGTGCCAGCAGTACCAAGCGGGTAACCTACGAGCAGTACTTC.

This clone has just a few counts. The CDR3 coding sequence is TGTGCCAGTAGTTCCAGACAGGTTAATGAAAAACTGTTTTTT. Its translation: CASSSRQVNEKLFF. J is TRBJ1-4 and V is TRBV19, with a tentative D call TRBD1 (6 bases). Germline CDR1 reads LNHDA; CDR2 reads SQIVND (reference sequence). The V end was cut by 5 bases, the J end by 4 bases, with 11 bases between. The CDR3 loop spans 14 amino acids.

The V call is TRBV10-3, the J call TRBJ1-1; D ambiguous. The CDR3 is 15 amino acids. Trimming left V 3 bases short and J 5 bases short, with 16 bases between. CDR1 and CDR2 from the germline V gene are ENHRY and SYGVKD. The CDR3: CAISDFGSSGTEAFF. The DNA of the CDR3 is TGTGCCATCAGTGATTTTGGGTCCTCGGGGACTGAAGCTTTCTTT.

The chain is built from TRBV6-5 and TRBJ2-7; D possibly corresponds to TRBD2 (6 bases). With 7 bases removed from V and 7 bases from J, the gap between germline ends came to 8 bases. CDR1 is MNHEY and CDR2 is SVGAGI in the germline V gene. The CDR3 is 10 amino acids. CDR3 sequence: CASIGGEQYF. The CDR3 DNA reads TGTGCCAGCATCGGAGGGGAGCAGTACTTC.

This clone was seen only a few times. The chain couples TRBV4-1 to TRBJ2-7; no firm D call. The CDR3 totals 15 residues. V dropped 0 bases and J dropped 3 bases, with 12 bases sitting between them. Germline V gene lookup returns CDR1 MGHRA and CDR2 YSYEKL. This CDR3 reads CASSQEPSAYYEQYF. The CDR3, as DNA: TGCGCCAGCAGCCAAGAGCCAAGCGCGTACTACGAGCAGTACTTC.

The V and J genes are TRBV29-1 and TRBJ2-3; TRBD1 might be the D (6 bases). The CDR3 runs 14 residues. The ends were cut back, 3 bases at V and 2 bases at J, with 12 bases in the middle. CDR1 and CDR2 (germline): SQVTM, ANQGSEA. In nucleotides, the CDR3 is TGCAGCGTTGATGAGGGGGTAGTCACAGATACGCAGTATTTT. It is translated as CSVDEGVVTDTQYF.

The chain links TRBV6-5 to TRBJ1-5; D unclear. CDR3 length: 12 residues. The V gene's germline CDR1 is MNHEY and CDR2 SVGAGI. V was trimmed by 5 bases and J by 4 bases, leaving 6 bases between them. The DNA of the CDR3 is TGTGCCAGCAGTAAGGAGAATCAGCCCCAGCATTTT. It yields the protein CASSKENQPQHF.

The chain uses TRBV19 and TRBJ1-5, with 8 bases identical to TRBD1. V lost 5 bases, J lost 2 bases, and 11 bases stayed unmatched. In germline, CDR1 is LNHDA, CDR2 SQIVND (reference sequence). This CDR3 is built from 17 residues. CDR3 amino acids: CASSPPDREARNQPQHF. CDR3 in DNA: TGTGCCAGTAGTCCCCCGGACAGGGAGGCTCGCAATCAGCCCCAGCATTTT.

This chain joins TRBV29-1 and TRBJ2-5; 11 bases align to TRBD2. CDR1 and CDR2 (germline): SQVTM, ANQGSEA. The CDR3 is made up of 16 amino acids. Unmatched junction bases numbered 13, after V lost 6 bases and J lost 4 bases. The chain's CDR3 is CSVGPTGLADLETQYF. DNA of the CDR3: TGCAGCGTGGGCCCCACGGGACTAGCGGATCTAGAGACCCAGTACTTC. The full variable domain, its missing parts supplied by reference TRBV29-1 and TRBJ2-5, is SAVISQKPSRDICQRGTSLTIQCQVDSQVTMMFWYRQQPGQSLTLIATANQGSEATYESGFVIDKFPISRPNLTFSTLTVSNMSPEDSSIYLCSVGPTGLADLETQYFGPGTRLLVL.

This clone has more than one count but fewer than ten. The chain employs TRBV29-1 and TRBJ1-1; tentatively, D is TRBD1 (5 bases). This CDR3 has 12 residues. CDR1 SQVTM and CDR2 ANQGSEA come from the germline V gene. V was trimmed by 5 bases and J by 1 base, leaving 8 bases between them. In DNA, the CDR3 is TGCAGCGTTCGAACAGGGAACACTGAAGCTTTCTTT. Protein sequence: CSVRTGNTEAFF.